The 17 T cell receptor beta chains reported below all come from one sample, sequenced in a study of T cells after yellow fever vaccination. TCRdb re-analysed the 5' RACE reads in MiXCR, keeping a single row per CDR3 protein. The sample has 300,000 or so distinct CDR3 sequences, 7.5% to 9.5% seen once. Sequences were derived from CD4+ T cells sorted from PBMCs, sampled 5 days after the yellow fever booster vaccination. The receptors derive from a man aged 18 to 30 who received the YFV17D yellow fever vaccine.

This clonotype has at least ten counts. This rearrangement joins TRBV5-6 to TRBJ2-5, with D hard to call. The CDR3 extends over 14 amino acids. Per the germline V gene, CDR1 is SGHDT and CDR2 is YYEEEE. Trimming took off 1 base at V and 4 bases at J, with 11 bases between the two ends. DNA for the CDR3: TGTGCCAGCAGCTTGAGGGCCGGAACAGAGACCCAGTACTTC. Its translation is CASSLRAGTETQYF. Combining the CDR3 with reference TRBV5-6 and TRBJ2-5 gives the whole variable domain DAGVTQSPTHLIKTRGQQVTLRCSPKSGHDTVSWYQQALGQGPQFIFQYYEEEERQRGNFPDRFSGHQFPNYSSELNVNALLLGDSALYLCASSLRAGTETQYFGPGTRLLVL.

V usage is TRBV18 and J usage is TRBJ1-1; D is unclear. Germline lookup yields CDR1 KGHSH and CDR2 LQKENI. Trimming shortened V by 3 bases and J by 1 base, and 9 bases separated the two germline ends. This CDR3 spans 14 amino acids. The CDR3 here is CASSPTAKNTEAFF. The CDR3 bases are TGTGCCAGCTCACCCACAGCAAAGAACACTGAAGCTTTCTTT. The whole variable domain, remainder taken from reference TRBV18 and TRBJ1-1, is NAGVMQNPRHLVRRRGQEARLRCSPMKGHSHVYWYRQLPEEGLKFMVYLQKENIIDESGMPKERFSAEFPKEGPSILRIQQVVRGDSAAYFCASSPTAKNTEAFFGQGTRLTVV.

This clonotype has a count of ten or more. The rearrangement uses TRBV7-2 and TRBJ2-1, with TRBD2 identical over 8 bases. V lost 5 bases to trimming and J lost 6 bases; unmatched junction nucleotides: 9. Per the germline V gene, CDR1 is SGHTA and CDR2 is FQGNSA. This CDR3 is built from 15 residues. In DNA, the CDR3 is TGTGCCAGCAGCCCTCCCGGACTAGCTGGCAATGAGCAGTTCTTC. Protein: CASSPPGLAGNEQFF.

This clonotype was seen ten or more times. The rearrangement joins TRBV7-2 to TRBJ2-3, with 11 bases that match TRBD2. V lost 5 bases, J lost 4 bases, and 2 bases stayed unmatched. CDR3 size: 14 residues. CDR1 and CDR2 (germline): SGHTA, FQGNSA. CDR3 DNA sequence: TGTGCCAGCAGCCCGACTAGCGGGGCAGATACGCAGTATTTT. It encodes CASSPTSGADTQYF.

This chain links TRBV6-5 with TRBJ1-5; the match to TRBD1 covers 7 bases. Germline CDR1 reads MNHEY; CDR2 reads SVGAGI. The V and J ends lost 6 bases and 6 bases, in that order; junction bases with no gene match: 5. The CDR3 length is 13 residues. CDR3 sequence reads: CASRQTGTQPQHF. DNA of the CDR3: TGTGCCAGCAGACAGACAGGGACTCAGCCCCAGCATTTT.

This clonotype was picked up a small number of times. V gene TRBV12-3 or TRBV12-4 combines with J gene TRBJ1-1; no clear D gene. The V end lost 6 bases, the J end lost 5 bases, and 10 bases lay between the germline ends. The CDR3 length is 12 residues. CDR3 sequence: CASRRPGTEAFF. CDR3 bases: TGTGCCAGCAGGCGTCCGGGGACTGAAGCTTTCTTT.

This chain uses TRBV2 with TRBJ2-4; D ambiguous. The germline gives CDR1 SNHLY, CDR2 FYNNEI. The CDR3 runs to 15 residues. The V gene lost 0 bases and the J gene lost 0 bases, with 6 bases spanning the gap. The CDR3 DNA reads TGTGCCAGCAGTGAAGCTAAGCTAGCCAAAAACATTCAGTACTTC. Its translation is CASSEAKLAKNIQYF.

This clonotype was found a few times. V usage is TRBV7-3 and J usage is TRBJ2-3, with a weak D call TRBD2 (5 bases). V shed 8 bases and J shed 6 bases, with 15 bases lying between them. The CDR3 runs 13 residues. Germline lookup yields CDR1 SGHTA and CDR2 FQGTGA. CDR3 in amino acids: CASSRLPGDTQYF. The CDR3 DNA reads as TGTGCCAGCTCGCGGCTCCCGGGGGATACGCAGTATTTT.

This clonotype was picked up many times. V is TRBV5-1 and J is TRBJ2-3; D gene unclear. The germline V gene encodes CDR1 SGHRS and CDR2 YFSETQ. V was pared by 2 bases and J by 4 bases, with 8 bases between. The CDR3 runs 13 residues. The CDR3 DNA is TGCGCCAGCAGCTTACTGTACGCAGATACGCAGTATTTT. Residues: CASSLLYADTQYF. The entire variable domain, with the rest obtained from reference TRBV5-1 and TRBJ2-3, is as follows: KAGVTQTPRYLIKTRGQQVTLSCSPISGHRSVSWYQQTPGQGLQFLFEYFSETQRNKGNFPGRFSGRQFSNSRSEMNVSTLELGDSALYLCASSLLYADTQYFGPGTRLTVL.

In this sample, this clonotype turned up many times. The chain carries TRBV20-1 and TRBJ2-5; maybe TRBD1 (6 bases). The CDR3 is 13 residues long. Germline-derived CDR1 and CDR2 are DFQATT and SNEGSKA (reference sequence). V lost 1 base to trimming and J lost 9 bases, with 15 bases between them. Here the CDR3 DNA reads TGCAGTGCTAGAGTTGCGCCATCAGGGGCCCAGTACTTC. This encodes CSARVAPSGAQYF.

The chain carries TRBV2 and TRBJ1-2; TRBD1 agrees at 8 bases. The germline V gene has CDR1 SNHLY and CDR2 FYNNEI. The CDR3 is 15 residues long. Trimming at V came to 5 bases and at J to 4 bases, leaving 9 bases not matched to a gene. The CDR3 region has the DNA TGTGCCAGCAGTCCCACCCAGGGGGCTGGCTATGGCTACACCTTC. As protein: CASSPTQGAGYGYTF.

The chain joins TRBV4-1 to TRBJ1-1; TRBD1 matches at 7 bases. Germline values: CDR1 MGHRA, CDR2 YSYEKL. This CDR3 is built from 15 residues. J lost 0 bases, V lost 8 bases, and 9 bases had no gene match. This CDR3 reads CASRGSGGLNTEAFF. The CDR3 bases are TGCGCCAGCCGAGGATCAGGGGGACTGAACACTGAAGCTTTCTTT.

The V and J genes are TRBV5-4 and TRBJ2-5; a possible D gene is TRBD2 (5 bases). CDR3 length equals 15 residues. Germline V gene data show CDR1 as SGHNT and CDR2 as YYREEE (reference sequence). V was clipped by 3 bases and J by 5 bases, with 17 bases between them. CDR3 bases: TGTGCCAGCAGCTCCGGGATGATCACCTCGGAGACCCAGTACTTC. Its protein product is CASSSGMITSETQYF.

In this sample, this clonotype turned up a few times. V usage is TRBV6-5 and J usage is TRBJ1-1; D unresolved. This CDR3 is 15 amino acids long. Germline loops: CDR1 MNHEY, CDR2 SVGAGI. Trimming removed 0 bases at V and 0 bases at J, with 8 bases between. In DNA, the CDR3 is TGTGCCAGCAGTTACTCTACGGCTATGAACACTGAAGCTTTCTTT. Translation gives CASSYSTAMNTEAFF.

CDR3 residues: CASSLVPRNNEQFF. For the CDR3, the DNA is TGTGCCAGCAGCTTAGTCCCACGGAACAATGAGCAGTTCTTC. The chain carries TRBV7-9 and TRBJ2-1; D uncertain. Trimming took off 1 base at V and 5 bases at J, with 9 bases between the two ends. Germline assignment: CDR1 SEHNR and CDR2 FQNEAQ (reference sequence). The CDR3 has 14 residues.

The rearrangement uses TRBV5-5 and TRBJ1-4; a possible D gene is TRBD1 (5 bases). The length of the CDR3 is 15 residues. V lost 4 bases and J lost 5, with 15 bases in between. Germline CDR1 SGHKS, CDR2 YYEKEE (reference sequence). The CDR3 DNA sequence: TGTGCCAGCAGCGGGGCCGGGACTGTCAATGAAAAACTGTTTTTT. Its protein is CASSGAGTVNEKLFF.

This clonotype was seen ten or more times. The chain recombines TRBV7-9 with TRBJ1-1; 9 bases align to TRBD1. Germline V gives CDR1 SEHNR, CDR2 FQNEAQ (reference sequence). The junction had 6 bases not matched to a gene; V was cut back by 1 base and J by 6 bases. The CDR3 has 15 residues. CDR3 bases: TGTGCCAGCAGCTTAGAGGACAGGGGCTCGCCTGAAGCTTTCTTT. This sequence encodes CASSLEDRGSPEAFF.